This T cell receptor beta chain derives from a study of CD8 T cells in ankylosing spondylitis. Study outcomes and limitations: Disease-linked clones were reportedly significantly enriched in matched ankylosing spondylitis synovial fluid.

This clonotype has ten or more counts. Its antigen remains unknown. TCRdb ran MiXCR on the 5' RACE reads and lists one entry per CDR3 protein. Of tens of thousands of distinct CDR3 sequences in the sample, about 27% were seen once. The material sequenced was blood, either unsorted or a sorted T cell fraction (not recorded which). The sequence was obtained from a male donor with ankylosing spondylitis or in good health (not recorded which).

Written as DNA, the CDR3 is TGCGCCAGCAGCTTTGACGGACAGGGGCCCCACACAGATACGCAGTATTTT. As protein: CASSFDGQGPHTDTQYF. The genes are TRBV5-1 and TRBJ2-3; TRBD1 aligns across 9 bases. This CDR3 is built from 17 residues. CDR1 and CDR2 (germline): SGHRS, YFSETQ. V shed 2 bases, J shed 2 bases, and the junction held 9 bases outside the gene matches.